This TCR beta chain was sequenced in a study of T cell repertoires in cytomegalovirus infection. Germline values: CDR1 MGHRA, CDR2 YSYEKL. The V gene lost 0 bases and the J gene lost 7 bases, with 7 bases spanning the gap. The CDR3 is 12 amino acids. This clonotype has a count of ten or more. Its antigen is as yet unknown. One entry per CDR3 protein results from TCRdb running MiXCR on the reads. In the table there are some 120,000 distinct CDR3 sequences, over 30% of which are singletons. Overall study results and limits: Public TCR beta family frequency separated CMV-and-HLA carriers, including in an independent cohort.

The receptor was isolated from a human donor in good health (CMV status not recorded). Some clones in this sample may be carry-over from other donors' samples. The material was CD8+ T cells from cultured PBMCs, obtained from culture after CMV antigen stimulation. This chain joins TRBV4-1 and TRBJ2-7; D ambiguous. The CDR3 DNA follows: TGCGCCAGCAGCCAAGATTGGGCAGAGCAGTACTTC. Its protein product is CASSQDWAEQYF.